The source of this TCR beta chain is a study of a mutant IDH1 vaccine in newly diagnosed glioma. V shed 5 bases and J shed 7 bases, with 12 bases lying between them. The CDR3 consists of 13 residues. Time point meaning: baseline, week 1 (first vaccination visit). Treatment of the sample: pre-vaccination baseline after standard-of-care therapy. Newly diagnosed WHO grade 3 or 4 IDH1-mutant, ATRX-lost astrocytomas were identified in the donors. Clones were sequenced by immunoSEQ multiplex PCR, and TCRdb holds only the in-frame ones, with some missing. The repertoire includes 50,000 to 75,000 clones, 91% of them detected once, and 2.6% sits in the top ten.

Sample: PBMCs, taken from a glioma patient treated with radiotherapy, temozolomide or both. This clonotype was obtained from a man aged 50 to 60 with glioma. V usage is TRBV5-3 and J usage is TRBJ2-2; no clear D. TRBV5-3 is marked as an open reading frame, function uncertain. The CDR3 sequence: CARRDPDDGELFF. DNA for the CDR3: TGTGCCAGAAGGGACCCTGACGACGGGGAGCTGTTTTTT.